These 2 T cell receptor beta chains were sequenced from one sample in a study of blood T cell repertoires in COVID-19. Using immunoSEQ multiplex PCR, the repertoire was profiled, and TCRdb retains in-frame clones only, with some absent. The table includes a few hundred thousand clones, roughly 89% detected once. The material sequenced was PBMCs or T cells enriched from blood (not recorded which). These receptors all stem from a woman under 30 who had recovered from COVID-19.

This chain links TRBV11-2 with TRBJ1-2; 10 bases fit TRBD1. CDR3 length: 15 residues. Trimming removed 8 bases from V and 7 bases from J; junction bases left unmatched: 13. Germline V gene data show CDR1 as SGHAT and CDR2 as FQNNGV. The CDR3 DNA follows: TGTGCCAGCGAACTATGGACGGGACAGGGGTCTGGCTACACCTTC. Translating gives CASELWTGQGSGYTF. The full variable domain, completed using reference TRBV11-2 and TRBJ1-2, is EAGVAQSPRYKIIEKRQSVAFWCNPISGHATLYWYQQILGQGPKLLIQFQNNGVVDDSQLPKDRFSAERLKGVDSTLKIQPAKLEDSAVYLCASELWTGQGSGYTFGSGTRLTVV.

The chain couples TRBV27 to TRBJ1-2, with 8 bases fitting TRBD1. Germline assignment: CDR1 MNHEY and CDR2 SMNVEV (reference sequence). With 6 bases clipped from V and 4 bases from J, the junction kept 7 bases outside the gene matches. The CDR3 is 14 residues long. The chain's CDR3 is CASRFTGGAYGYTF. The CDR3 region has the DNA TGTGCCAGCAGGTTTACAGGGGGTGCCTATGGCTACACCTTC.